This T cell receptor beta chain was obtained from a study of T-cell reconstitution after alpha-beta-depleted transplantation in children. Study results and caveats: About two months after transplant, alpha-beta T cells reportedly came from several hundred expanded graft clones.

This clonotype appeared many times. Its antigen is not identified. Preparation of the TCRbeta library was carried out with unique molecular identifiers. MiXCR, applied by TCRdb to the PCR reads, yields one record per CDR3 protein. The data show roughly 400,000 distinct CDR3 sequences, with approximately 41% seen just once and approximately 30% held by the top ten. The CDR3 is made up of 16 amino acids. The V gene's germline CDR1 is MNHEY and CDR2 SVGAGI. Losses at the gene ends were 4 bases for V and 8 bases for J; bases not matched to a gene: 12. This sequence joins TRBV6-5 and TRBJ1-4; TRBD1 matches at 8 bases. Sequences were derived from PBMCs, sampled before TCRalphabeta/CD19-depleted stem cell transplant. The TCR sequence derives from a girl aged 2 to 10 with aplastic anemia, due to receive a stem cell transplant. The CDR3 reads CASSFDSGGRKEKLFF. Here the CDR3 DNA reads TGTGCCAGCAGTTTCGACTCAGGGGGCAGGAAGGAAAAACTGTTTTTT.